Each of the 24 T cell receptor beta chains below was sequenced from the same sample in a study of CD8+ T cells in alopecia areata. Treatment meaning: oral pan-JAK inhibitor, 5-10 mg twice daily. RNA was isolated and reverse transcribed to cDNA, the sequencing template. Here immunoSEQ multiplex PCR was the method, and the copy in TCRdb shows in-frame clones only, minus some. The table shows 160,000 or so clones, with less than 70% occurring only once. Specimen: CD4+ T cells sorted from blood, collected at week 4, from a patient treated with tofacitinib. The receptor set was obtained from a human donor with alopecia areata.

V usage is TRBV27 and J usage is TRBJ1-5, with a possible D match to TRBD1 (6 bases). Germline values: CDR1 MNHEY, CDR2 SMNVEV (reference sequence). V gave up 6 bases and J gave up 13 bases, with 16 bases separating them. The CDR3 runs to 12 residues. The CDR3: CASSQVGGPQHF. The CDR3 nucleotides read TGTGCCAGCAGCCAAGTCGGGGGCCCACAGCATTTT.

This chain uses TRBV14 with TRBJ2-7; D may match TRBD1 or TRBD2 (5 bases each). The CDR3 has 16 residues. Trimming removed 1 base from V and 6 bases from J, with 19 bases in between. Germline V CDR1 and CDR2: SGHDN, FVKESK. CDR3 loop: CASSQVHVGKGSEQYF. In DNA form, the CDR3 reads TGTGCCAGCAGCCAAGTCCATGTAGGGAAGGGGAGCGAGCAGTACTTC.

The rearrangement uses TRBV30 and TRBJ2-1; D is ambiguous. The CDR3 sequence is 16 residues long. Per germline, CDR1 GTSNPN and CDR2 SVGIG (reference sequence). Trimming pared 4 bases from V and 7 bases from J, leaving 23 bases between. This CDR3 reads CAWTPGWALNGNEQFF. CDR3 bases: TGTGCCTGGACCCCTGGTTGGGCTCTCAACGGAAATGAGCAGTTCTTC.

CDR3 DNA: TGTGCCAGCAGCTTGCTGGGGATTTACAATGAGCAGTTCTTC. Protein sequence: CASSLLGIYNEQFF. The chain carries TRBV5-6 and TRBJ2-1; D gene ambiguous. The CDR3 has 14 amino acids. Per the germline V gene, CDR1 is SGHDT and CDR2 is YYEEEE. V was pared by 1 base and J by 4 bases, with 9 bases between.

The V call is TRBV29-1, the J call TRBJ2-1; TRBD2 aligns across 7 bases. Germline V lookup: CDR1 SQVTM, CDR2 ANQGSEA. The CDR3 has 14 amino acids. Trimming cost V 5 bases and J 2 bases; bases outside gene matches: 6. The CDR3 loop is CSVWDRGAYNEQFF. CDR3 nucleotides: TGCAGCGTTTGGGATCGGGGGGCCTACAATGAGCAGTTCTTC.

The chain combines TRBV6-5 with TRBJ2-7; D ambiguous. CDR1 and CDR2 from the germline V gene are MNHEY and SVGAGI. CDR3 length: 14 residues. Trimming removed 0 bases from V and 5 bases from J, with 11 bases in between. CDR3 sequence reads: CASSYSNPRNEQYF. The CDR3 DNA reads TGTGCCAGCAGTTACTCGAACCCCAGAAACGAGCAGTACTTC.

The chain is built from TRBV4-3 and TRBJ1-1; a weak D match, TRBD1 (6 bases). The CDR3 covers 15 residues. Germline V gene lookup returns CDR1 LGHNA and CDR2 YSLEER. The ends were cut back, 4 bases at V and 1 base at J, with 13 bases in the middle. CDR3 loop: CASSPAEGGNTEAFF. The CDR3 DNA is TGCGCCAGCAGCCCCGCCGAGGGGGGGAACACTGAAGCTTTCTTT.

This clone was seen a single time. The V and J genes are TRBV2 and TRBJ1-1; tentative D call: TRBD1 (6 bases). Germline V gives CDR1 SNHLY, CDR2 FYNNEI. V was trimmed by 5 bases and J by 1 base, leaving 8 bases between them. The CDR3 loop spans 13 amino acids. The CDR3 DNA reads TGTGCCAGCAGTACACAGGGGAACACTGAAGCTTTCTTT. Protein: CASSTQGNTEAFF.

V and J are TRBV15 and TRBJ2-1; D call uncertain. This CDR3 has 13 residues. Per germline, CDR1 LNHNV and CDR2 YYDKDF (reference sequence). V lost 0 bases to trimming and J lost 12 bases, with 12 bases between them. The CDR3 protein is CATSRDPLGRQFF. DNA of the CDR3: TGTGCCACCAGCAGAGATCCCCTTGGTCGGCAGTTCTTC. The complete variable domain, with remaining parts taken from reference TRBV15 and TRBJ2-1, reads DAMVIQNPRYQVTQFGKPVTLSCSQTLNHNVMYWYQQKSSQAPKLLFHYYDKDFNNEADTPDNFQSRRPNTSFCFLDIRSPGLGDTAMYLCATSRDPLGRQFFGPGTRLTVL.

The chain recombines TRBV5-1 with TRBJ1-3; tentatively, D is TRBD1 (5 bases). Germline loops: CDR1 SGHRS, CDR2 YFSETQ. V lost 0 bases and J lost 2, with 6 bases in between. The CDR3 length is 14 residues. The CDR3 region is CASSLGGPGNTIYF. CDR3 coding DNA: TGCGCCAGCAGCTTGGGGGGCCCTGGAAACACCATATATTTT.

This chain uses TRBV15 with TRBJ1-6, with D maybe TRBD1 (6 bases). The ends were cut back, 3 bases at V and 9 bases at J, with 15 bases in the middle. CDR3 length: 15 residues. Germline-derived CDR1 and CDR2 are LNHNV and YYDKDF (reference sequence). CDR3 DNA: TGTGCCACCAGCAGGCCACAGGGACCGGGTTCACCCCTCCACTTT. Its translation: CATSRPQGPGSPLHF.

This chain joins TRBV19 and TRBJ1-6; TRBD1 aligns across 7 bases. J was trimmed by 5 bases and V by 10 bases; bases with no gene match: 11. CDR3 length: 15 amino acids. Germline V lookup: CDR1 LNHDA, CDR2 SQIVND (reference sequence). The CDR3 loop is CATTPGGQNNSPLHF. CDR3 nucleotide sequence: TGTGCCACTACCCCTGGGGGACAGAATAATTCACCCCTCCACTTT.

In this sample, this clone turned up once. V gene TRBV23-1 combines with J gene TRBJ1-1; TRBD1 is a possible D gene (6 bases). Being an ORF, TRBV23-1 has a function that is uncertain. V shed 2 bases and J shed 4 bases, with 23 bases lying between them. The CDR3 is made up of 18 amino acids. This CDR3 is CASSQPWEWGLRGTEAFF. The CDR3, as DNA: TGCGCCAGCAGTCAACCGTGGGAGTGGGGGCTCCGGGGCACTGAAGCTTTCTTT.

The rearrangement joins TRBV5-1 to TRBJ1-2, with 7 bases fitting TRBD1. The CDR3 is 13 residues long. The V and J ends lost 4 bases and 1 base, in that order; junction bases with no gene match: 1. Germline V gene lookup returns CDR1 SGHRS and CDR2 YFSETQ. CDR3 nucleotides: TGCGCCAGCAGCGGGACAGTTAACTATGGCTACACCTTC. It yields the protein CASSGTVNYGYTF.

The CDR3 reads CASSSRGGDTEAFF. The DNA for the CDR3 is TGTGCCAGCAGCTCCAGGGGAGGGGACACTGAAGCTTTCTTT. The chain couples TRBV7-2 to TRBJ1-1; TRBD1 might be the D (6 bases). The CDR3 length is 14 residues. Trimming took 4 bases from V and 3 from J, leaving 12 bases between them. CDR1 is SGHTA and CDR2 is FQGNSA in the germline V gene.

V usage is TRBV12-5 and J usage is TRBJ2-7, with D tentatively TRBD2 (7 bases). The CDR3 is 13 residues long. The V gene lost 7 bases and the J gene lost 0 bases, with 10 bases spanning the gap. CDR1 is LGHNT and CDR2 is FRNRAP in the germline V gene. The CDR3 nucleotides are TGTGCTAGTGTGCGGGGGCACTCCTACGAGCAGTACTTC. This encodes CASVRGHSYEQYF.

V usage is TRBV5-6 and J usage is TRBJ1-1; D uncertain. This CDR3 contains 13 residues. CDR1 and CDR2 from the germline V gene are SGHDT and YYEEEE. Trimming took 0 bases from V and 4 from J, leaving 7 bases between them. For the CDR3, the DNA is TGTGCCAGCAGCTTGGCGCAAAGCACTGAAGCTTTCTTT. This gives the protein CASSLAQSTEAFF.

The rearrangement uses TRBV30 and TRBJ1-1; unclear D gene. This CDR3 region has 13 residues. Germline V CDR1 and CDR2: GTSNPN, SVGIG (reference sequence). Trimming stripped 4 bases from V and 2 bases from J, with 11 bases between. The CDR3 is CAWTPQVNTEAFF. The CDR3, as DNA: TGTGCCTGGACTCCCCAGGTTAACACTGAAGCTTTCTTT.

The chain combines TRBV14 with TRBJ2-6, with TRBD1 identical over 7 bases. CDR1 and CDR2 from the germline V gene are SGHDN and FVKESK. V shed 2 bases and J 2 bases; nucleotides not matched to a gene: 6. This CDR3 is built from 17 residues. The CDR3 region is CASSQPGTVAGANVLTF. As DNA, the CDR3 is TGTGCCAGCAGCCAACCCGGGACAGTCGCTGGGGCCAACGTCCTGACTTTC.

This clone was recorded a few times. The chain employs TRBV6-1 and TRBJ2-7, with D possibly being TRBD2 (6 bases). CDR1 and CDR2 (germline): MNHNS, SASEGT. V was trimmed by 3 bases and J by 2 bases, leaving 17 bases between them. The CDR3 length is 16 residues. The CDR3, as DNA: TGTGCCAGCAGTGACGAGGGACTTTCCGGGACCTACGAGCAGTACTTC. This codes for CASSDEGLSGTYEQYF.

The chain has TRBV5-1 and TRBJ2-6; D uncertain. The CDR3 has 15 residues. V was cut by 0 bases and J by 2 bases, with 6 bases left in between. Germline CDR1 reads SGHRS; CDR2 reads YFSETQ. The CDR3 DNA sequence: TGCGCCAGCAGCTTGGAGGTGGCTGGGGCCAACGTCCTGACTTTC. Amino acid sequence: CASSLEVAGANVLTF. The full variable domain, its missing parts supplied by reference TRBV5-1 and TRBJ2-6, is KAGVTQTPRYLIKTRGQQVTLSCSPISGHRSVSWYQQTPGQGLQFLFEYFSETQRNKGNFPGRFSGRQFSNSRSEMNVSTLELGDSALYLCASSLEVAGANVLTFGAGSRLTVL.

This clone showed up just a few times. V gene TRBV6-6 combines with J gene TRBJ1-1; D unresolved. Trimming took 7 bases from V and 1 from J, leaving 13 bases between them. The CDR3 totals 14 residues. CDR1 MNHNY and CDR2 SVGAGI come from the germline V gene (reference sequence). The CDR3 loop is CASTPGSQNTEAFF. CDR3 nucleotides: TGTGCCAGCACTCCGGGGAGCCAGAACACTGAAGCTTTCTTT.

The chain couples TRBV29-1 to TRBJ2-3; a possible D gene is TRBD2 (6 bases). CDR1 is SQVTM and CDR2 is ANQGSEA in the germline V gene. V was clipped by 7 bases and J by 4 bases, with 15 bases between them. This CDR3 comprises 13 residues. CDR3: CSGGVDWADTQYF. The CDR3 DNA reads as TGCAGCGGGGGGGTCGATTGGGCAGATACGCAGTATTTT.

The chain recombines TRBV15 with TRBJ2-3; D is possibly TRBD2 (5 bases). Germline loops: CDR1 LNHNV, CDR2 YYDKDF (reference sequence). V was pared by 1 base and J by 10 bases, with 9 bases between. The CDR3 loop spans 12 amino acids. CDR3 nucleotide sequence: TGTGCCACCAGCAGAGTCCTGGGAGCGCAGTATTTT. Protein: CATSRVLGAQYF.